The clone carrying this T cell receptor beta chain was counted a single time. Its target is unknown. Following RNA extraction, reverse transcription yielded cDNA that acted as the sequencing template. Sequencing was performed with immunoSEQ multiplex PCR; in TCRdb, only in-frame clones are kept and a portion is missing. This table has about 15,000 clones, more than 50% appearing once. Patients with alopecia areata provided lesional scalp punch biopsies as well as peripheral blood. The data were obtained in a study of CD8+ T cells in alopecia areata. Looking at the study overall: Oral tofacitinib, 5 to 10 mg twice daily, was given in an open-label trial. Findings and caveats of the study: Lesional scalp exceeded normal scalp in clonality, especially in alopecia totalis/universalis. TCR sharing across patients was less clear than in mice, possibly HLA-related. Normal skin's resident alphabeta T cells are sequenced alongside lesional scalp T cells.

Trimming shortened V by 2 bases and J by 0 bases, and 14 bases separated the two germline ends. The V gene's germline CDR1 is LGHNA and CDR2 YNFKEQ. The CDR3 consists of 16 residues. Sequencing input: skin. The TCR comes from a human donor with alopecia areata. The chain carries TRBV4-2 and TRBJ2-7, with D perhaps TRBD1 or TRBD2 (7 bases each). CDR3 sequence reads: CASSQNAGGASYEQYF. The CDR3 nucleotides read TGTGCCAGCAGCCAAAACGCAGGGGGGGCCTCCTACGAGCAGTACTTC.